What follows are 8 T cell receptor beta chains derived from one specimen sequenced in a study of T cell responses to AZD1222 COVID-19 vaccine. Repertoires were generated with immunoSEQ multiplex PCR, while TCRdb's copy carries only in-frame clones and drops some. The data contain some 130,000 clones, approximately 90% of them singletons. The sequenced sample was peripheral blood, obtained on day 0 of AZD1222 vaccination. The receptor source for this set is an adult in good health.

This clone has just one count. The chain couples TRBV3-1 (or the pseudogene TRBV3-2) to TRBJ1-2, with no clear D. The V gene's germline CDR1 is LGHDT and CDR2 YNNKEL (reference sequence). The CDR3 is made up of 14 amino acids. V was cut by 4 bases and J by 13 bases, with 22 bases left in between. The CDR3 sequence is CASSRSGTEKLGTF. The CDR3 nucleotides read TGTGCCAGCAGCCGCAGTGGAACGGAAAAGTTAGGCACCTTC.

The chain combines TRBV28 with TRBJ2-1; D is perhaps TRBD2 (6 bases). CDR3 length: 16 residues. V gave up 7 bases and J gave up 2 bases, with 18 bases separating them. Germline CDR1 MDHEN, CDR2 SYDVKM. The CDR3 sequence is CASNLLRAGPYNEQFF. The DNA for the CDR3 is TGTGCCAGCAATCTACTTCGGGCGGGACCCTACAATGAGCAGTTCTTC.

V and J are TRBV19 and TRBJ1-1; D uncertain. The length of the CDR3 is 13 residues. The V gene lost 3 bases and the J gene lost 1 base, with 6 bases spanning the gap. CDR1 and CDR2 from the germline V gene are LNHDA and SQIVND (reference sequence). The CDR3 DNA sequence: TGTGCCAGTAGTATGCGGGGGAACACTGAAGCTTTCTTT. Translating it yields CASSMRGNTEAFF.

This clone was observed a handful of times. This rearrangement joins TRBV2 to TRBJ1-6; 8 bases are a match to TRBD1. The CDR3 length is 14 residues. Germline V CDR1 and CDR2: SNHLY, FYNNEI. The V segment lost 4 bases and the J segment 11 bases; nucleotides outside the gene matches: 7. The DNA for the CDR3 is TGTGCCAGCAGTGTTACAGGGGGTTTGGCACCCCTCCACTTT. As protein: CASSVTGGLAPLHF.

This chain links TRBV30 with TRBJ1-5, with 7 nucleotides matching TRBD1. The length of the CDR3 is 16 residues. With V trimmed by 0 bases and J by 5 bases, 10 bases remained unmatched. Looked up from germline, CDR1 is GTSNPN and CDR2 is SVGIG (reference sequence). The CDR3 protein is CAWSVLAGGGDQPQHF. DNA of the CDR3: TGTGCCTGGAGTGTCTTGGCTGGAGGGGGCGATCAGCCCCAGCATTTT.

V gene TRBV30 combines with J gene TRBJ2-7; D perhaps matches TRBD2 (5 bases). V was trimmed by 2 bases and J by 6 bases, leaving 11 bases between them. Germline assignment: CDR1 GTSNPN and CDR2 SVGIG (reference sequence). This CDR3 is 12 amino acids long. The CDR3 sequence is CAWSSGPLEQYF. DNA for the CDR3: TGTGCCTGGAGTAGCGGTCCTCTCGAGCAGTACTTC.

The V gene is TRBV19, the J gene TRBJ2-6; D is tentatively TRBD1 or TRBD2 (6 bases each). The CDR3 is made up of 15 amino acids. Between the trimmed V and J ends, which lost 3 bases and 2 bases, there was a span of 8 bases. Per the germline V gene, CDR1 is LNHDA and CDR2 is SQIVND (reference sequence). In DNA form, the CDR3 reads TGTGCCAGTAGTATGAGGGGGGCTGGGGCCAACGTCCTGACTTTC. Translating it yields CASSMRGAGANVLTF.

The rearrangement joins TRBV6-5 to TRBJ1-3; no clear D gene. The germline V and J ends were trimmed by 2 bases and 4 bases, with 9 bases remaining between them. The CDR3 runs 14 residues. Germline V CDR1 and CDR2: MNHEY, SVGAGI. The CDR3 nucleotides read TGTGCCAGCAGTTACGGGGTAGAAGGAAACACCATATATTTT. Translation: CASSYGVEGNTIYF.